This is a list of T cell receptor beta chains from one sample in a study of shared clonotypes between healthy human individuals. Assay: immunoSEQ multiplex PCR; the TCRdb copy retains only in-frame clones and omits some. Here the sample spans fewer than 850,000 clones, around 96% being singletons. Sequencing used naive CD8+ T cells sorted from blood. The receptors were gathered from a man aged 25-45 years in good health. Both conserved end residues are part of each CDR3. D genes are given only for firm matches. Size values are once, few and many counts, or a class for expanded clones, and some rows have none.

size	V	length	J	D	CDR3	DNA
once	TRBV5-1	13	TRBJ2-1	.	CASSPASIYEQFF	TGCGCCAGCAGCCCAGCCTCTATATATGAGCAGTTCTTC
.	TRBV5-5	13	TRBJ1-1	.	CASSLITYTEAFF	TGTGCCAGCAGCTTGATCACCTACACTGAAGCTTTCTTT
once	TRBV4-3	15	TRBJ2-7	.	CASSQDARPKVEQYF	TGCGCCAGCAGCCAAGATGCTCGGCCAAAGGTCGAGCAGTACTTC
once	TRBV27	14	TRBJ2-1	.	CASGVSGSGSEQFF	TGTGCCAGTGGGGTCAGTGGGAGTGGTAGTGAGCAGTTCTTC
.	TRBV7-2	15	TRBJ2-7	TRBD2	CASRPGGLAGYEQYF	TGTGCCAGCCGCCCCGGGGGACTAGCCGGCTACGAGCAGTACTTC
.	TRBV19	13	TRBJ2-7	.	CASSTGATYEQYF	TGTGCCAGTAGTACGGGGGCCACCTACGAGCAGTACTTC
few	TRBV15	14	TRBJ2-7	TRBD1	CATSRTGDGSEQYF	TGTGCCACCAGCCGAACAGGGGATGGTAGCGAGCAGTACTTC
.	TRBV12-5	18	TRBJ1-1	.	CASGLVSATQRGGGEAFF	TGTGCTAGTGGTTTGGTATCGGCTACTCAACGGGGAGGGGGTGAAGCTTTCTTT
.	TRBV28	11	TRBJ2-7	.	CASSWMYEQYF	TGTGCCAGCAGTTGGATGTACGAGCAGTACTTC
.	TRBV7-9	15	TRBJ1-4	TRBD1	CASSLAGTGDEKLFF	TGTGCCAGCAGCCTCGCCGGGACAGGAGATGAAAAACTGTTTTTT
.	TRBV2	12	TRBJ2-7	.	CASRGSYYEQYF	TGTGCCAGCAGAGGCAGCTACTACGAGCAGTACTTC
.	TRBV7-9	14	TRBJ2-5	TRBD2	CASTPGGAQETQYF	TGTGCCAGCACCCCGGGGGGGGCGCAAGAGACCCAGTACTTC
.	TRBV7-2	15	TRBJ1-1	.	CASSLAGYGGTEAFF	TGTGCCAGCAGCTTAGCTGGGTATGGGGGCACTGAAGCTTTCTTT
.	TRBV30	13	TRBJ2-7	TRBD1	CAWTHRGTYEQYF	TGTGCCTGGACACACAGGGGGACCTACGAGCAGTACTTC
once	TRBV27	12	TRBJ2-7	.	CASSSTGDEQYF	TGTGCCAGCAGTTCCACGGGGGACGAGCAGTACTTC
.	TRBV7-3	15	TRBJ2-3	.	CASSLTGHITDTQYF	TGTGCCAGCAGCTTAACGGGGCACATCACAGATACGCAGTATTTT
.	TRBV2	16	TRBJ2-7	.	CASSDSTGGVNYEQYF	TGTGCCAGCAGTGACTCAACTGGCGGGGTCAACTACGAGCAGTACTTC
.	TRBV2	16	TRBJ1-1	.	CASSGDTRTMNTEAFF	TGTGCCAGCAGTGGGGACACGAGAACTATGAACACTGAAGCTTTCTTT
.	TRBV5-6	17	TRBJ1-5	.	CASSSFDQGGDNQPQHF	TGTGCCAGCAGCTCTTTCGACCAGGGAGGGGATAATCAGCCCCAGCATTTT
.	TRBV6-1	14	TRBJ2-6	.	CASNTVTGANVLTF	TGTGCCAGCAACACGGTTACTGGGGCCAACGTCCTGACTTTC
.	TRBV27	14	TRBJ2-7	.	CASSISSRGYEQYF	TGTGCCAGCAGTATATCCTCCCGAGGCTACGAGCAGTACTTC
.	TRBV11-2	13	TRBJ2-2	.	CASSDYSSGELFF	TGTGCCAGCAGCGACTATTCTTCCGGGGAGCTGTTTTTT
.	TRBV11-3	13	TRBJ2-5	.	CASSGGLEETQYF	TGTGCCAGCAGCGGCGGACTTGAAGAGACCCAGTACTTC
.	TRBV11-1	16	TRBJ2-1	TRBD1	CASSHPGGVPWNEQFF	TGTGCCAGCAGCCATCCAGGGGGTGTGCCTTGGAATGAGCAGTTCTTC